The clone carrying this T cell receptor (beta chain) appeared once. This record belongs to a study of blood T cell repertoires in COVID-19. Study-wide context: Specimens from acute and convalescent COVID-19 originated in the United States, Italy and Spain. Sources were T cells, B-cell-depleted T cells, or PBMCs; the material itself was cDNA or gDNA.

Original processing methods: How many nucleated cells were present was estimated from reference gene primer amplification. TCRdb's copy holds only in-frame clones and misses some; the assay was immunoSEQ multiplex PCR. The V and J calls and clone size are taken from that table; D and trimming were inferred from the DNA. The repertoire consists of under 250,000 clones, with about 88% occurring once and the leading ten covering approximately 0.7%. Germline loops: CDR1 KGHSH, CDR2 LQKENI. With 2 bases removed from V and 6 bases from J, the gap between germline ends came to 17 bases. The CDR3 runs to 15 residues.

The TCR sequence derives from a man aged 35-49 years with acute or convalescent COVID-19. The chain couples TRBV18 to TRBJ2-7, with TRBD2 as a possible D gene (6 bases). Material for sequencing was peripheral blood. Written as DNA, the CDR3 is TGTGCCAGCTCACCATCGGGGGTCTCTCTGGGCGAGCAGTACTTC. Translation: CASSPSGVSLGEQYF.